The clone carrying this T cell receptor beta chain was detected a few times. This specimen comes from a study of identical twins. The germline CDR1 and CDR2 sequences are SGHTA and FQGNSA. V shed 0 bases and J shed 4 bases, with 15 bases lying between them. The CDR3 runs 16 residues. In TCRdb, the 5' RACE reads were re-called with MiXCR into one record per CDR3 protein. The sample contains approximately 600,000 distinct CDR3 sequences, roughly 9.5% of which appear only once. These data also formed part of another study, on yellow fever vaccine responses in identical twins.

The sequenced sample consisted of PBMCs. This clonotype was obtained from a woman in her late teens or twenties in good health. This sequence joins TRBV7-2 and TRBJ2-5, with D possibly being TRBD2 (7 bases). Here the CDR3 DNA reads TGTGCCAGCAGCTTAGCCCTCGGGGGGCGCGGAGAGACCCAGTACTTC. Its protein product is CASSLALGGRGETQYF.